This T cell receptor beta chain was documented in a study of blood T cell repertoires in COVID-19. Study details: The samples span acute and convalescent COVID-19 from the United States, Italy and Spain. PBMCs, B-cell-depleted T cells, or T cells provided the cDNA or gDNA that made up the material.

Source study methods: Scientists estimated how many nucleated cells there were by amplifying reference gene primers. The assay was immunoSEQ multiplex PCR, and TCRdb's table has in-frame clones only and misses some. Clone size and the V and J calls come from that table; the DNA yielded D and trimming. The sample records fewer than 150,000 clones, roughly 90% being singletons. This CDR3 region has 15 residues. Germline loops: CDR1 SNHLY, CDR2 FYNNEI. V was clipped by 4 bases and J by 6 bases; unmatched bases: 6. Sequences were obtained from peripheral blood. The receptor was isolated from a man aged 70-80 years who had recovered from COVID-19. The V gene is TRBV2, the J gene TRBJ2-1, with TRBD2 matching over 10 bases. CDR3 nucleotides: TGTGCCAGCAGTGTTTGGCTAGCGGGAGTCAATGAGCAGTTCTTC. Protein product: CASSVWLAGVNEQFF.